This section outlines one TCR beta chain sequence together with its context. Its matching antigen is unknown. Amplification used 60 Vbeta primers and 13 Jbeta primers. Clones were sequenced by immunoSEQ multiplex PCR, and TCRdb holds only the in-frame ones, with some missing. The sample carries about 200,000 clones, about 90% recorded once. From germline, CDR1 is SGHRS and CDR2 YFSETQ. Trimming at V came to 4 bases and at J to 1 base, leaving 6 bases not matched to a gene. The CDR3 runs 15 residues. The data were obtained in a study of cytomegalovirus exposure and HLA in healthy donors. Overall study: Some 85 million unique TCRs, all from HLA-typed donors, were included in an early release of the data. Study outcomes and limitations: V- and J-gene trimming in TCR beta was tied to a missense DCLRE1C variant by an analysis performed later.

The receptor's source is a man aged 25-45 years in good health and CMV-seronegative. The material sequenced was PBMCs. This chain uses TRBV5-1 with TRBJ2-3; 7 nucleotides match TRBD2. CDR3 protein: CASSRGRGGTDTQYF. As DNA, the CDR3 is TGCGCCAGCAGCCGCGGGAGAGGAGGCACAGATACGCAGTATTTT.